This T cell receptor (beta chain) was sequenced for a study of cytomegalovirus exposure and HLA in healthy donors. CDR1 and CDR2 from the germline V gene are GTSNPN and SVGIG (reference sequence). The CDR3 loop spans 15 amino acids. V was clipped by 4 bases and J by 8 bases; unmatched bases: 9. Both 60 Vbeta primers and 13 Jbeta primers went into the PCR. Here immunoSEQ multiplex PCR was the method, and the copy in TCRdb shows in-frame clones only, minus some. Here the sample spans about 65,000 clones, 80% being singletons. V usage is TRBV30 and J usage is TRBJ1-6; 9 nucleotides match TRBD1. The specimen was PBMCs. This TCR came from a woman in her 30s in good health and CMV-seronegative. This CDR3 reads CAWTPTGTGYSPLHF. CDR3 nucleotide sequence: TGTGCCTGGACCCCTACCGGGACAGGGTATTCACCCCTCCACTTT.